A selection of T cell receptor beta chains follows, all from one sample in a study of technical replicates of blood from a few donors. Clones were read by immunoSEQ multiplex PCR, and TCRdb kept only the in-frame ones, dropping some. The data show tens of thousands of clones, roughly 93% seen once. Material for sequencing was T cells isolated from PBMCs. All receptors derive from a human donor in good health. Each CDR3 is given with its conserved first and last residue. A D gene is named only where the DNA matches it firmly. Rows give clone size only sometimes, using once, few, many, or a class for an expanded clone.

v_gene: TRBV19; abundance: -; d_gene: TRBD1; j_gene: TRBJ2-1; CDR3aa: CASSITQGAKEQFF; CDR3nt: TGTGCCAGTAGTATAACCCAGGGGGCAAAAGAGCAGTTCTTC
v_gene: TRBV6-5; abundance: -; d_gene: -; j_gene: TRBJ1-4; CDR3aa: CASSYGVQGSEKLFF; CDR3nt: TGTGCCAGCAGTTACGGGGTCCAGGGTAGCGAAAAACTGTTTTTT
v_gene: TRBV7-9; abundance: -; d_gene: TRBD2; j_gene: TRBJ2-5; CDR3aa: CASSTGTSGLQETQYF; CDR3nt: TGTGCCAGCAGTACCGGGACTAGCGGCCTCCAAGAGACCCAGTACTTC
v_gene: TRBV19; abundance: -; d_gene: -; j_gene: TRBJ2-1; CDR3aa: CASSIAEYNEQFF; CDR3nt: TGTGCCAGTAGTATTGCGGAATACAATGAGCAGTTCTTC
v_gene: TRBV4-1; abundance: -; d_gene: TRBD1; j_gene: TRBJ1-1; CDR3aa: CASSQATGTGRVAFF; CDR3nt: TGCGCCAGCAGCCAAGCTACAGGGACAGGGAGAGTTGCTTTCTTT
v_gene: TRBV27; abundance: -; d_gene: TRBD1; j_gene: TRBJ1-1; CDR3aa: CASSTGGGLVNTEAFF; CDR3nt: TGTGCCAGCAGCACAGGGGGCGGTTTAGTGAACACTGAAGCTTTCTTT
v_gene: TRBV7-3; abundance: -; d_gene: TRBD2; j_gene: TRBJ2-5; CDR3aa: CASSLTGGGVATQYF; CDR3nt: TGTGCCAGCAGCTTAACCGGGGGGGGAGTAGCGACCCAGTACTTC
v_gene: TRBV5-1; abundance: -; d_gene: -; j_gene: TRBJ1-1; CDR3aa: CASSLGTGTYEAFF; CDR3nt: TGCGCCAGCAGCTTGGGTACAGGTACCTATGAAGCTTTCTTT
v_gene: TRBV27; abundance: -; d_gene: TRBD1; j_gene: TRBJ1-1; CDR3aa: CASSSGGREAFF; CDR3nt: TGTGCCAGCAGTTCAGGGGGCCGAGAAGCTTTCTTT
v_gene: TRBV13; abundance: -; d_gene: TRBD2; j_gene: TRBJ2-3; CDR3aa: CASSPGLAGLSTDTQYF; CDR3nt: TGTGCCAGCAGCCCCGGACTAGCGGGACTTAGCACAGATACGCAGTATTTT
v_gene: TRBV19; abundance: -; d_gene: TRBD1; j_gene: TRBJ1-5; CDR3aa: CASSIRGAPQPQHF; CDR3nt: TGTGCCAGTAGTATCAGGGGGGCTCCTCAGCCCCAGCATTTT
v_gene: TRBV9; abundance: -; d_gene: -; j_gene: TRBJ2-7; CDR3aa: CASSVGDSVSYEQYF; CDR3nt: TGTGCCAGCAGCGTAGGGGACTCGGTCTCCTACGAGCAGTACTTC
v_gene: TRBV10-1; abundance: -; d_gene: TRBD2; j_gene: TRBJ2-1; CDR3aa: CASSEVAGYNEQFF; CDR3nt: TGCGCCAGCAGTGAGGTAGCGGGGTACAATGAGCAGTTCTTC
v_gene: TRBV6-1; abundance: -; d_gene: -; j_gene: TRBJ1-1; CDR3aa: CASSEGAGGGAFF; CDR3nt: TGTGCCAGCAGTGAAGGGGCGGGCGGAGGAGCTTTCTTT
v_gene: TRBV6-4; abundance: -; d_gene: TRBD1; j_gene: TRBJ1-3; CDR3aa: CASSDQSSGPGGSGNTIYF; CDR3nt: TGTGCCAGCAGTGACCAGAGTTCGGGGCCAGGGGGCTCTGGAAACACCATATATTTT
v_gene: TRBV4-1; abundance: -; d_gene: TRBD2; j_gene: TRBJ2-1; CDR3aa: CASSQGWASGSVYEQFF; CDR3nt: TGCGCCAGCAGCCAAGGATGGGCAAGCGGGAGTGTTTATGAGCAGTTCTTC
v_gene: TRBV28; abundance: -; d_gene: -; j_gene: TRBJ2-7; CDR3aa: CASVGAPFYEQYF; CDR3nt: TGTGCCAGCGTGGGGGCCCCCTTCTACGAGCAGTACTTC
v_gene: TRBV7-9; abundance: once; d_gene: TRBD1; j_gene: TRBJ1-4; CDR3aa: CASSLTDRGRGEKLFF; CDR3nt: TGTGCCAGCAGCTTGACAGACAGGGGACGGGGTGAAAAACTGTTTTTT
v_gene: TRBV13; abundance: -; d_gene: TRBD2; j_gene: TRBJ2-2; CDR3aa: CASSLLAGRSTGELFF; CDR3nt: TGTGCCAGCAGCTTGCTAGCGGGGCGAAGCACCGGGGAGCTGTTTTTT
v_gene: TRBV12-5; abundance: -; d_gene: -; j_gene: TRBJ1-5; CDR3aa: CASALEGYQPQHF; CDR3nt: TGTGCTAGTGCCTTGGAGGGGTATCAGCCCCAGCATTTT
v_gene: TRBV13; abundance: -; d_gene: -; j_gene: TRBJ2-1; CDR3aa: CASSFLGDSYNEQFF; CDR3nt: TGTGCCAGCAGCTTCCTAGGGGACTCCTACAATGAGCAGTTCTTC
v_gene: TRBV7-9; abundance: -; d_gene: -; j_gene: TRBJ1-3; CDR3aa: CASSPVPQVSGNTIYF; CDR3nt: TGTGCCAGCAGCCCTGTCCCACAGGTCTCTGGAAACACCATATATTTT
v_gene: TRBV6-1; abundance: -; d_gene: TRBD1; j_gene: TRBJ1-5; CDR3aa: CASSPQGGQPQHF; CDR3nt: TGTGCCAGCAGTCCCCAGGGGGGCCAGCCCCAGCATTTT